Listed here are 15 T cell receptor beta chains from one sample, sequenced in a study of cytomegalovirus exposure and HLA in healthy donors. Repertoires were generated with immunoSEQ multiplex PCR, while TCRdb's copy carries only in-frame clones and drops some. The sample has 60,000 to 90,000 clones; around four fifths are singletons. Sequences were obtained from PBMCs. These receptor sequences come from a man aged 25-45 years in good health and CMV-seronegative.

This chain uses TRBV11-1 with TRBJ2-1; no firm D call. Looked up from germline, CDR1 is SGHAT and CDR2 is FQDESV (reference sequence). The CDR3 runs to 14 residues. The germline V and J ends were trimmed by 1 base and 5 bases, with 9 bases remaining between them. CDR3 DNA sequence: TGTGCCAGCAGCTTAGTCCTAGTCGACAATGAGCAGTTCTTC. Protein sequence: CASSLVLVDNEQFF.

The chain combines TRBV4-3 with TRBJ2-5, with 10 bases aligning to TRBD2. The length of the CDR3 is 16 residues. The J segment lost 5 bases and the V segment lost 0 bases, leaving 6 bases of the junction unmatched. Germline CDR1 reads LGHNA; CDR2 reads YSLEER. The CDR3 DNA reads TGCGCCAGCAGCCAAGAGCTAGCGGGGGATTATGAGACCCAGTACTTC. It codes for CASSQELAGDYETQYF.

This clone was recorded once. This rearrangement joins TRBV27 to TRBJ2-2; the match to TRBD2 covers 7 bases. Germline CDR1 reads MNHEY; CDR2 reads SMNVEV (reference sequence). V was pared by 4 bases and J by 1 base, with 3 bases of the junction left unmatched. This CDR3 contains 15 residues. The CDR3 nucleotides are TGTGCCAGCAGTTACATAGCGGGGAACACCGGGGAGCTGTTTTTT. This encodes CASSYIAGNTGELFF.

The chain has TRBV19 and TRBJ1-5; D not resolved. The CDR3 is 14 residues long. From germline, CDR1 is LNHDA and CDR2 SQIVND (reference sequence). Trimming shortened V by 2 bases and J by 6 bases, and 11 bases separated the two germline ends. DNA for the CDR3: TGTGCCAGTAGTATAAGTTCATCGGGTCAGCCCCAGCATTTT. Translation gives CASSISSSGQPQHF.

This chain joins TRBV21-1 and TRBJ2-1; the DNA was not used to check the table's D call, TRBD1. TRBV21-1 is flagged as a pseudogene. The CDR3 spans 14 residues. CDR3 in DNA: TGTGCCAGCAGCAACCCGACAGGGCGCAATGAGCAGTTCTTC. Residues: CASSNPTGRNEQFF.

The genes are TRBV4-1 and TRBJ1-1, with 10 bases lining up with TRBD1. Per germline, CDR1 MGHRA and CDR2 YSYEKL. The CDR3 contains 15 residues. Trimming took 3 bases from V and 1 from J; bases not matched to a gene: 2. DNA for the CDR3: TGCGCCAGCAGCCACGGACAGGGGGGGAACACTGAAGCTTTCTTT. Translated: CASSHGQGGNTEAFF.

This clone appeared a single time. The chain combines TRBV5-1 with TRBJ2-1, with 12 bases identical to TRBD2. Germline assignment: CDR1 SGHRS and CDR2 YFSETQ. V was pared by 4 bases and J by 7 bases, with 12 bases of the junction left unmatched. The CDR3 has 17 amino acids. The CDR3: CASSILAGGGIWNEQFF. DNA of the CDR3: TGCGCCAGCAGCATACTAGCGGGGGGCGGGATATGGAATGAGCAGTTCTTC.

J is TRBJ1-1 and V is TRBV20-1, with D uncertain. Trimming cost V 5 bases and J 3 bases, with 7 bases left between them. CDR3 length equals 11 residues. From germline, CDR1 is DFQATT and CDR2 SNEGSKA (reference sequence). The CDR3 nucleotides are TGCAGTGCTGTAGCGGACACTGAAGCTTTCTTT. Residues: CSAVADTEAFF.

The chain carries TRBV29-1 and TRBJ1-2; 7 bases are a match to TRBD1. V shed 1 base, J shed 9 bases, and the junction held 11 bases outside the gene matches. Per germline, CDR1 SQVTM and CDR2 ANQGSEA. The CDR3 length is 14 residues. CDR3 sequence (DNA): TGCAGCGTTGAAGGGGTGCCGACAGGGAATCGCTACACCTTC. As protein: CSVEGVPTGNRYTF.

The chain is built from TRBV6-6 and TRBJ1-3, with 8 bases lining up with TRBD1. The CDR3 contains 16 residues. Germline CDR1 MNHNY, CDR2 SVGAGI (reference sequence). Trimming at V came to 0 bases and at J to 2 bases, leaving 3 bases not matched to a gene. This chain's CDR3 is CASSYSTDRAGNTIYF. DNA of the CDR3: TGTGCCAGCAGTTACTCCACGGACAGGGCTGGAAACACCATATATTTT.

The chain has TRBV6-5 and TRBJ1-2, with D unresolved. The V gene's germline CDR1 is MNHEY and CDR2 SVGAGI. This CDR3 has 13 amino acids. With 7 bases removed from V and 1 base from J, the gap between germline ends came to 10 bases. CDR3 DNA sequence: TGTGCCAGCATCGATCCGGGTAACTATGGCTACACCTTC. Its protein is CASIDPGNYGYTF.

This chain links TRBV10-2 with TRBJ2-5; tentative D call: TRBD2 (5 bases). Looked up from germline, CDR1 is WSHSY and CDR2 is SAAADI. Trimming took off 3 bases at V and 1 base at J, with 9 bases between the two ends. The CDR3 is made up of 14 amino acids. As DNA, the CDR3 is TGCGCCAGCAGTGACCGCGGGCCCCAAGAGACCCAGTACTTC. Translating it yields CASSDRGPQETQYF.

The V and J genes are TRBV9 and TRBJ2-1; D is possibly TRBD1 (5 bases). V was clipped by 8 bases and J by 0 bases, with 15 bases between them. The CDR3 has 15 residues. The germline gives CDR1 SGDLS, CDR2 YYNGEE. CDR3 in amino acids: CASQRGSSSYNEQFF. CDR3 coding DNA: TGTGCCAGTCAAAGGGGCAGTAGCTCCTACAATGAGCAGTTCTTC.

The chain uses TRBV4-2 and TRBJ2-6, with 7 nucleotides matching TRBD1. This CDR3 is built from 16 residues. V lost 5 bases to trimming and J lost 2 bases; unmatched junction nucleotides: 6. Germline loops: CDR1 LGHNA, CDR2 YNFKEQ. The DNA of the CDR3 is TGTGCCAGCAGCAATGCCGACAGGGCTGGGGCCAACGTCCTGACTTTC. Protein sequence: CASSNADRAGANVLTF.

The gene calls are TRBV19 and TRBJ1-4; no reliable D call. V gave up 5 bases and J gave up 8 bases, with 18 bases separating them. The CDR3 is made up of 15 amino acids. The germline V gene encodes CDR1 LNHDA and CDR2 SQIVND (reference sequence). The CDR3 nucleotides read TGTGCCAGTAGTCCACAAGGAGGGATGGGAGAAAAACTGTTTTTT. This sequence encodes CASSPQGGMGEKLFF.